This T cell receptor beta chain emerged from a study of T cells in localized non-small cell lung cancer. Regarding the study as a whole: Uninvolved adjacent lung, not tumor, had the highest T cell clonality. Higher blood T cell density tracked longer overall survival. Median approximately 50 top-100 tumor clones were shared with paired adjacent lung.

Note on this clone: Its matching antigen is unknown.

Method: immunoSEQ multiplex PCR; TCRdb's copy keeps in-frame clones and lacks some. This table has some 22,000 clones, 84% appearing once. The material sequenced was peripheral blood, taken before any cancer treatment. This sequence originates from a man between 40 and 70 years old with stage I lung adenocarcinoma.

The CDR3 loop reads CASSGTGAGAFF. CDR3 DNA sequence: TGTGCCAGCAGTGGGACAGGGGCAGGAGCTTTCTTT. This rearrangement joins TRBV2 to TRBJ1-1; TRBD1 matches at 9 bases. After removal of 4 bases from V and 10 bases from J, the junction contained 4 bases not matched to a gene. The length of the CDR3 is 12 residues. CDR1 and CDR2 from the germline V gene are SNHLY and FYNNEI.